This T cell receptor beta chain is drawn from a study of Graves' ophthalmopathy and Graves' hyperthyroidism. Germline V gene data show CDR1 as SGHTA and CDR2 as FQGNSA. The length of the CDR3 is 14 residues. V was pared by 5 bases and J by 2 bases, with 12 bases between. There are many counts of this clonotype. Researchers took RNA transcripts and amplified TCR beta CDR3 regions from them. First-round RT-PCR relied on HTBI primers, and a second-round multiplex PCR came next. In TCRdb, the multiplex PCR reads were re-called with MiXCR into one record per CDR3 protein. The data contain some 410,000 distinct CDR3 sequences, about 21% of them singletons.

The chain is built from TRBV7-2 and TRBJ1-2; D is possibly TRBD1 (6 bases). Sequenced material: peripheral blood. The receptor was derived from a young woman with stable Graves' hyperthyroidism. Written as DNA, the CDR3 is TGTGCCAGCAGCCCCAGACAGGTGAACTATGGCTACACCTTC. Translating it yields CASSPRQVNYGYTF.